This is a list of T cell receptor beta chains from one sample in a study of T cell responses to AZD1222 COVID-19 vaccine. Assay used: immunoSEQ multiplex PCR; TCRdb lists only in-frame clones, some missing. The table includes fewer than 100,000 clones, roughly 90% detected once. Source: peripheral blood, taken 28 days after the second AZD1222 dose. The receptors here all came from an adult who received the AZD1222 COVID-19 vaccine. The CDR3 runs from the conserved cysteine through the conserved F or W. The order of the fields is D gene, CDR3 length, V gene, clone size, J gene, CDR3 protein, CDR3 DNA. The D gene is left open where the match is weak. Where a row states a size, it is once, few, many or the class of an expanded clone; other rows omit it.

>TRBD1|15|TRBV2|NA|TRBJ2-2
CASRPVTGGSGELFF
TGTGCCAGCAGACCCGTTACAGGGGGCTCCGGGGAGCTGTTTTTT
>TRBD2|16|TRBV27|NA|TRBJ2-7
CASSPGLAGDEVEQYF
TGTGCCAGCAGTCCTGGACTAGCGGGAGACGAGGTCGAGCAGTACTTC
>TRBD1|15|TRBV7-9|NA|TRBJ1-4
CASSPTTGPGEKLFF
TGTGCCAGCAGCCCCACGACAGGGCCGGGCGAAAAACTGTTTTTT
>NA|13|TRBV28|NA|TRBJ1-6
CASRGVYNSPLHF
TGTGCCAGCCGGGGAGTGTATAATTCACCCCTCCACTTT
>TRBD2|15|TRBV24-1|NA|TRBJ2-7
CATSDTTSGYYEQYF
TGTGCCACCAGTGACACGACTAGCGGATACTACGAGCAGTACTTC
>NA|15|TRBV19|NA|TRBJ1-3
CASSITAGAGNTIYF
TGTGCCAGTAGTATAACGGCAGGGGCTGGAAACACCATATATTTT
>TRBD1|14|TRBV19|once|TRBJ2-7
CASSIEGTAYEQYF
TGTGCCAGTAGTATAGAGGGGACAGCCTACGAGCAGTACTTC
>TRBD2|15|TRBV5-1|NA|TRBJ2-1
CASSLDVGRNFEQFF
TGCGCCAGCAGCTTGGATGTCGGGAGGAATTTTGAGCAGTTCTTC
>NA|15|TRBV18|NA|TRBJ1-2
CASSREGTNNYGYTF
TGTGCCAGCTCACGGGAGGGAACGAATAACTATGGCTACACCTTC
>NA|13|TRBV5-6|NA|TRBJ2-7
CASSPADSYEQYF
TGTGCCAGCAGCCCAGCGGACTCCTACGAGCAGTACTTC
>NA|12|TRBV7-9|NA|TRBJ1-1
CASSLAVTEAFF
TGTGCCAGCAGCTTAGCAGTTACTGAAGCTTTCTTT
>TRBD2|15|TRBV7-2|NA|TRBJ2-7
CASSNGGLAYSVQYF
TGTGCCAGCAGCAACGGGGGACTAGCGTACTCAGTGCAGTACTTC
>NA|15|TRBV6-6|NA|TRBJ2-7
CASSYPASSRGEQYF
TGTGCCAGCAGTTACCCCGCGTCCTCACGAGGGGAGCAGTACTTC
>NA|15|TRBV28|once|TRBJ1-6
CASSFLGVQASPLHF
TGTGCCAGCAGTTTCTTGGGGGTTCAGGCTTCACCCCTCCACTTT
>NA|13|TRBV5-4|NA|TRBJ2-1
CASSSWTINEQFF
TGTGCCAGCAGCTCCTGGACTATCAATGAGCAGTTCTTC
>NA|12|TRBV19|NA|TRBJ1-4
CASGTANEKLFF
TGTGCCAGTGGGACGGCTAATGAAAAACTGTTTTTT
>TRBD1|14|TRBV7-8|NA|TRBJ2-1
CASSLQVARDRQFF
TGTGCCAGCAGCTTACAAGTAGCCCGGGACAGGCAGTTCTTC
>NA|16|TRBV3-1/TRBV3-2|NA|TRBJ1-6
CASSQENTRENSPLHF
TGTGCCAGCAGCCAAGAGAACACCAGGGAAAATTCACCCCTCCACTTT
>NA|13|TRBV19|NA|TRBJ1-1
CASSLTENTEAFF
TGTGCCAGTAGTTTGACAGAGAACACTGAAGCTTTCTTT
>TRBD1|14|TRBV19|NA|TRBJ1-2
CAIGRGTGNYGYTF
TGTGCCATTGGGCGAGGGACAGGGAACTATGGCTACACCTTC
>TRBD1|19|TRBV11-3|NA|TRBJ2-2
CASSSPESRDRDWTGELFF
TGTGCCAGCAGCTCCCCAGAAAGCCGGGACAGGGATTGGACCGGGGAGCTGTTTTTT
>TRBD1|15|TRBV5-1|NA|TRBJ2-7
CASSWTGSFFYEQYF
TGCGCCAGCAGCTGGACAGGGTCGTTCTTCTACGAGCAGTACTTC
>NA|12|TRBV6-5|NA|TRBJ1-6
CASSYLFSPLHF
TGTGCCAGCAGTTATCTGTTTTCACCCCTCCACTTT
>NA|20|TRBV30|NA|TRBJ1-1
CAWSVRLGFQGSGGNTEAFF
TGTGCCTGGAGTGTAAGATTGGGGTTTCAGGGATCCGGGGGGAACACTGAAGCTTTCTTT
>NA|13|TRBV19|NA|TRBJ2-4
CASSAGQFNIQYF
TGTGCCAGTAGTGCAGGACAGTTTAACATTCAGTACTTC
>TRBD1|12|TRBV24-1|NA|TRBJ2-7
CAARTGSGAQYF
TGTGCCGCCCGGACAGGGTCAGGGGCTCAGTACTTC
>TRBD1|19|TRBV5-1|NA|TRBJ1-2
CASSAPNAYRDRVDYGYTF
TGCGCCAGCAGCGCCCCGAATGCCTACCGGGACAGGGTTGACTATGGCTACACCTTC
>NA|13|TRBV6-5|NA|TRBJ1-1
CASMWDWNTEAFF
TGTGCCAGCATGTGGGATTGGAACACTGAAGCTTTCTTT
>TRBD1|16|TRBV4-1|NA|TRBJ1-2
CASSQARSWDRDGYTF
TGCGCCAGCAGCCAAGCACGTAGTTGGGACAGGGATGGCTACACCTTC
>NA|15|TRBV7-9|few|TRBJ1-2
CASSHGRGALYGYTF
TGTGCCAGCAGCCATGGGCGGGGGGCGCTCTATGGCTACACCTTC
>TRBD2|16|TRBV2|NA|TRBJ2-2
CASSLAGGPHTGELFF
TGTGCCAGCAGCCTAGCGGGAGGGCCTCATACCGGGGAGCTGTTTTTT
>NA|16|TRBV10-3|NA|TRBJ2-7
CAISRRFEGPTYEQYF
TGTGCCATCAGTAGAAGGTTTGAGGGCCCTACCTACGAGCAGTACTTC
>TRBD1|14|TRBV27|NA|TRBJ1-2
CASSYGDRRYGYTF
TGTGCCAGCAGTTATGGGGACAGACGGTATGGCTACACCTTC
>NA|14|TRBV28|NA|TRBJ2-2
CASTGPAVTGELFF
TGTGCCAGCACCGGACCGGCAGTCACCGGGGAGCTGTTTTTT
>TRBD2|14|TRBV9|few|TRBJ2-2
CASSTGGGVGELFF
TGTGCCAGCAGCACGGGAGGCGGGGTCGGGGAGCTGTTTTTT
>TRBD1|16|TRBV28|NA|TRBJ1-6
CASRLGQGAVNSPLHF
TGTGCCAGCAGGCTAGGACAGGGGGCGGTAAATTCACCCCTCCACTTT
>NA|14|TRBV5-1|NA|TRBJ2-7
CASSPDQVPFEQYF
TGCGCCAGCAGCCCTGATCAGGTACCTTTCGAGCAGTACTTC
>NA|14|TRBV18|NA|TRBJ1-6
CASSPEGGNSPLHF
TGTGCCAGCTCCCCCGAGGGGGGGAATTCACCCCTCCACTTT
>NA|14|TRBV10-1|NA|TRBJ1-1
CASSGDSSNTEAFF
TGCGCCAGCAGTGGTGACAGTTCCAACACTGAAGCTTTCTTT
>NA|16|TRBV30|NA|TRBJ2-3
CAWSWVGGLSQGTQYF
TGTGCCTGGAGTTGGGTCGGGGGTCTCTCACAGGGGACGCAGTATTTT
>TRBD2|13|TRBV5-1|NA|TRBJ2-7
CASSLVGEGGQYF
TGCGCCAGCAGCTTGGTAGGGGAGGGAGGGCAGTACTTC
>NA|13|TRBV2|NA|TRBJ1-3
CASRVGLGNTIYF
TGTGCCAGCAGGGTCGGCCTTGGAAACACCATATATTTT
>TRBD2|13|TRBV30|NA|TRBJ2-7
CAWERDRSGEQYF
TGTGCCTGGGAGCGGGATCGGTCGGGTGAGCAGTACTTC
>NA|12|TRBV5-4|NA|TRBJ2-3
CASGSLGDTQYF
TGTGCCAGCGGAAGTCTGGGAGATACGCAGTATTTT
>NA|15|TRBV28|NA|TRBJ1-2
CASSSPTDSNYGYTF
TGTGCCAGCAGTTCACCGACAGATTCTAACTATGGCTACACCTTC
>NA|11|TRBV5-1|once|TRBJ2-3
CASRLKDTQYF
TGCGCCAGCCGATTGAAAGATACGCAGTATTTT
>NA|15|TRBV11-3|NA|TRBJ2-1
CASSSTGNSYNEQFF
TGTGCCAGCAGCTCCACTGGGAACTCCTACAATGAGCAGTTCTTC
>NA|16|TRBV18|NA|TRBJ2-5
CASSTNPWGTQETQYF
TGTGCCAGCTCAACCAACCCCTGGGGGACCCAAGAGACCCAGTACTTC
>NA|14|TRBV6-5|NA|TRBJ2-7
CASSTSGFRYEQYF
TGTGCCAGCAGTACCTCGGGATTTCGCTACGAGCAGTACTTC
>TRBD1|14|TRBV6-5|NA|TRBJ2-7
CASSRRTGGDEQYF
TGTGCCAGCAGTCGACGGACAGGTGGAGACGAGCAGTACTTC
>NA|15|TRBV28|NA|TRBJ1-2
CASSFPPGDNYGYTF
TGTGCCAGCAGTTTTCCCCCAGGGGACAACTATGGCTACACCTTC
>TRBD1|13|TRBV15|NA|TRBJ2-1
CATSSGTVNEQFF
TGTGCCACCAGCAGCGGGACAGTAAATGAGCAGTTCTTC
>NA|14|TRBV10-2|NA|TRBJ1-5
CASEDRPSNQPQHF
TGCGCCAGCGAGGACAGACCTAGCAATCAGCCCCAGCATTTT